This TCR beta chain was sequenced in a study of patients and donors after allogeneic stem cell transplantation. TCRdb analysed the RT-PCR reads with MiXCR anew, one entry per CDR3 protein. This table holds 98,000 or so distinct CDR3 sequences, about a third found once. The CDR3 runs to 15 residues. V lost 0 bases, J lost 1 base, and 9 bases lay in between. The germline CDR1 and CDR2 sequences are MNHEY and SVGAGI. The sequence came from a human donor who was either an allogeneic HSCT recipient or a stem cell or donor lymphocyte infusion donor (not recorded which). It is not recorded whose cells these are; they may come from a transplant donor. The chain combines TRBV6-5 with TRBJ2-5; D might be TRBD2 (5 bases). The sequencing sample was made of blood, either unsorted or a sorted T cell fraction (not recorded which). CDR3 residues: CASSYSRLAQETQYF. DNA for the CDR3: TGTGCCAGCAGTTACTCGCGTCTAGCCCAAGAGACCCAGTACTTC.